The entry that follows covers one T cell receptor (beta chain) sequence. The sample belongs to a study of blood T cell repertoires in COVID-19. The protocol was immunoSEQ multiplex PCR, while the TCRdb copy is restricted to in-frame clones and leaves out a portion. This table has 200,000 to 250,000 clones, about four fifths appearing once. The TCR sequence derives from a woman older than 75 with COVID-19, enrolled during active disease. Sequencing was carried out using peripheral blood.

The CDR3 nucleotides read TGTGCCAGCAGTTTGGGCAGAACCTATGGCTACACCTTC. This gives the protein CASSLGRTYGYTF. The chain combines TRBV27 with TRBJ1-2; the D is unclear. The ends were cut back, 3 bases at V and 4 bases at J, with 9 bases in the middle. The germline gives CDR1 MNHEY, CDR2 SMNVEV (reference sequence). This CDR3 spans 13 amino acids.